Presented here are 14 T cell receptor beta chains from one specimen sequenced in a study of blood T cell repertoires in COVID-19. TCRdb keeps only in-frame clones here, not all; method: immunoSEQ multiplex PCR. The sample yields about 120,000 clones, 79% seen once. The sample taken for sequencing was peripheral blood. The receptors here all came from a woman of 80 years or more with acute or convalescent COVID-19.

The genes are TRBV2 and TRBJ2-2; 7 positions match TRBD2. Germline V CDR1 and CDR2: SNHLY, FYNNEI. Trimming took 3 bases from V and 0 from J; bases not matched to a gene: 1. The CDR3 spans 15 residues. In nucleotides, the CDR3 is TGTGCCAGCAGTGATCTAGCGGCGAACACCGGGGAGCTGTTTTTT. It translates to CASSDLAANTGELFF.

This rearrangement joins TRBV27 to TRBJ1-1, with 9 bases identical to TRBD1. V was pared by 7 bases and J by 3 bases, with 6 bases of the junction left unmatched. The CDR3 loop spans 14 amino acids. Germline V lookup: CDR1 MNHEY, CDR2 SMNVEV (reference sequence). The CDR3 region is CASTAGQGHTEAFF. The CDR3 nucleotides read TGTGCCAGCACCGCGGGACAGGGACACACTGAAGCTTTCTTT.

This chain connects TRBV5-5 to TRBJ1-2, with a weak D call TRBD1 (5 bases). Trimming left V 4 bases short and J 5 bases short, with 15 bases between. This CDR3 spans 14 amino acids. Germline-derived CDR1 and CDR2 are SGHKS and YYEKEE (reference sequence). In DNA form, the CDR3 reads TGTGCCAGCAGCCCCTCTTTGACAGATTATGGCTACACCTTC. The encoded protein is CASSPSLTDYGYTF.

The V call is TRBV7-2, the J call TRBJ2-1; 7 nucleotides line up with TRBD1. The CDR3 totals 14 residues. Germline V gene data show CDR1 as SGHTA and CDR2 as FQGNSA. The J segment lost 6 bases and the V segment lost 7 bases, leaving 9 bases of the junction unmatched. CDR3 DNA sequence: TGTGCCAGCATTCCACCGGCAGGGGGCAATGAGCAGTTCTTC. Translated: CASIPPAGGNEQFF.

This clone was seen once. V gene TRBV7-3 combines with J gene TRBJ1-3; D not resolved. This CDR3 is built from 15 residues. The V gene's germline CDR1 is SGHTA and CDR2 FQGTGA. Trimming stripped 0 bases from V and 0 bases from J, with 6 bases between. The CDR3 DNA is TGTGCCAGCAGCTTAACCGCGCGCTCTGGAAACACCATATATTTT. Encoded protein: CASSLTARSGNTIYF.

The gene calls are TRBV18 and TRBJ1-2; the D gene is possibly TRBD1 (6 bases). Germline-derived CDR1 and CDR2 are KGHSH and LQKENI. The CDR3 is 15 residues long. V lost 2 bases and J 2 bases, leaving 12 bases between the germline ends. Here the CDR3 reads CASSPATGQNYGYTF. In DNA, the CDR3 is TGTGCCAGCTCACCAGCGACAGGCCAAAACTATGGCTACACCTTC.

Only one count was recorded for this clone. The CDR3 reads CASSQGQGVTDTQYF. CDR3 bases: TGTGCCAGCAGTCAAGGACAGGGGGTAACAGATACGCAGTATTTT. The chain uses TRBV27 and TRBJ2-3, with TRBD1 matching 10 bases. The germline V gene has CDR1 MNHEY and CDR2 SMNVEV (reference sequence). This CDR3 is 15 amino acids long. V trimming: 5 bases; J trimming: 3 bases; junction bases outside the gene matches: 5.

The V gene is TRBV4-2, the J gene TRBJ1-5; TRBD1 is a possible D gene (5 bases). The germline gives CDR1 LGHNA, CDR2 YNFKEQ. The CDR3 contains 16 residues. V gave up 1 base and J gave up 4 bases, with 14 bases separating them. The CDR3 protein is CASSQVAGLDNQPQHF. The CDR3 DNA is TGTGCCAGCAGCCAAGTTGCGGGGCTTGATAATCAGCCCCAGCATTTT.

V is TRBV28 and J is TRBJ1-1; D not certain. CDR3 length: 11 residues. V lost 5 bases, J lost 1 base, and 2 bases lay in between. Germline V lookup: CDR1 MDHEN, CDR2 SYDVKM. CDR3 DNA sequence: TGTGCCAGCAGTCGGAACACTGAAGCTTTCTTT. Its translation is CASSRNTEAFF.

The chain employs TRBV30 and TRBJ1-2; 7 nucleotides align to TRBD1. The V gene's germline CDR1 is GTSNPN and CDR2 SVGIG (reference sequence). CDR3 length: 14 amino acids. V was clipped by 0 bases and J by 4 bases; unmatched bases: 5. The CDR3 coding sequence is TGTGCCTGGAGTGTACCCCGGGACAGCTATGGCTACACCTTC. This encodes CAWSVPRDSYGYTF.

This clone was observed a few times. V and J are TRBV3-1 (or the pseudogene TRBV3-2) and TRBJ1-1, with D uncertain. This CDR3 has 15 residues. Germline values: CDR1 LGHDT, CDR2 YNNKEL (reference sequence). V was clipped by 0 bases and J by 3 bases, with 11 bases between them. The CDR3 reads CASSQDTGLYTEAFF. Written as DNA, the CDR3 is TGTGCCAGCAGCCAAGATACCGGGTTGTACACTGAAGCTTTCTTT.

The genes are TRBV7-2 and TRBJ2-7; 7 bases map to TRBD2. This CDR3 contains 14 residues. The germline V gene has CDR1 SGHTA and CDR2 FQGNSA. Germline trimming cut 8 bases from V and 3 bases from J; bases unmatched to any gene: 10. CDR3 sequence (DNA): TGTGCCAGCCGGCCCGCGGGAGCTGGCTACGAGCAGTACTTC. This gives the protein CASRPAGAGYEQYF.

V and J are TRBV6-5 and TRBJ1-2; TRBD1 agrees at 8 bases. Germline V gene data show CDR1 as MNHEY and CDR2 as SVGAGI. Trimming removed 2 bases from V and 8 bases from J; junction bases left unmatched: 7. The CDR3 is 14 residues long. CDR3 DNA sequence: TGTGCCAGCAGTTACAATCAGGGGGCAAGAGGCTACACCTTC. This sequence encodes CASSYNQGARGYTF.

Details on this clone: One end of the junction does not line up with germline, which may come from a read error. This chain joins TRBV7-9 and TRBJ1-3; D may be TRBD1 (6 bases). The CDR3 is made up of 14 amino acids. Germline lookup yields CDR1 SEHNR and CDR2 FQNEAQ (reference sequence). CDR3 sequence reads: CASSPRQVGSTIYF. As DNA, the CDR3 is TGTGCCAGCAGCCCTCGACAGGTCGGAAGCACCATATATTTT.